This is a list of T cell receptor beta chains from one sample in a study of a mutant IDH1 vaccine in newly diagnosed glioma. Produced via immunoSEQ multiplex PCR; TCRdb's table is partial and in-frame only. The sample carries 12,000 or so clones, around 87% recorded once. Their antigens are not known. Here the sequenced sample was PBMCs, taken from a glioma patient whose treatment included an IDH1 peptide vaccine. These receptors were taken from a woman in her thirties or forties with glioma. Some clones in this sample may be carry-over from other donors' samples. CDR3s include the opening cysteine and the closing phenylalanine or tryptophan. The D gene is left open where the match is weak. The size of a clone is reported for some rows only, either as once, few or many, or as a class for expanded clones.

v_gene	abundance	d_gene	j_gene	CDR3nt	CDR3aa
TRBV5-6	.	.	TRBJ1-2	TGTGCCAGCAGCTTGGTAGGACAGAACTATGGCTACACCTTC	CASSLVGQNYGYTF
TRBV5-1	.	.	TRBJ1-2	TGCGCCAGCAGCCCCGTGGAGGGAAACTATGGCTACACCTTC	CASSPVEGNYGYTF
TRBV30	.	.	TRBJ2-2	TGTGCCTGGAGCCGGCAGGGAACCGGGGAGCTGTTTTTT	CAWSRQGTGELFF
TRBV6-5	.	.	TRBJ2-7	TGTGCCAGCAGTTTGGGACTGCCTCCCTACGAGCAGTACTTC	CASSLGLPPYEQYF
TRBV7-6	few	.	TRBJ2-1	TGTGCCAGCAGCTTGAACAGTGTTGGGCAGTTCTTC	CASSLNSVGQFF
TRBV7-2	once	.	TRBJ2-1	TGTGCCAGCTCAGCTACCGCCGGGATAGGCTACTACAATGAGCAGTTCTTC	CASSATAGIGYYNEQFF
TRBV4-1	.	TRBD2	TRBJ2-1	TGCGCCAGCAGGGGAGCGGGGGGGCAAAATGAGCAGTTCTTC	CASRGAGGQNEQFF
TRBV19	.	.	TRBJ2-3	TGTGCCAGCACTAAGAGGGGGAGTTTCACAGATACGCAGTATTTT	CASTKRGSFTDTQYF
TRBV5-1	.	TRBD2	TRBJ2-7	TGCGCCAGCAGCCAACTAGCGGGAGGGAACTACGAGCAGTACTTC	CASSQLAGGNYEQYF
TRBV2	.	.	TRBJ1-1	TGTGCCAGCAGTGAAGTGCGGAGTACTGAAGCTTTCTTT	CASSEVRSTEAFF
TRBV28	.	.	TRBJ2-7	TGTGCCAGCAGTCCACCGGCCCCTTCATCCTACGAGCAGTACTTC	CASSPPAPSSYEQYF
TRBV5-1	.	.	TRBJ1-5	TGCGCCAGCAGTTGGGGGACGGGGGGCAATCAGCCCCAGCATTTT	CASSWGTGGNQPQHF
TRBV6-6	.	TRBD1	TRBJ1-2	TGTGCCAGCAGGCCCACGGGACAGGGGAACTATGGCTACACCTTC	CASRPTGQGNYGYTF
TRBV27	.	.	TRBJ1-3	TGTGCCAGCAGATCGAAGTCCTTCTCTGGAAACACCATATATTTT	CASRSKSFSGNTIYF
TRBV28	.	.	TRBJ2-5	TGTGCCAGCAGTTCCGGGACGCAAGAGACCCAGTACTTC	CASSSGTQETQYF
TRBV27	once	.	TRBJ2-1	TGTGCCAGCAGGCCGACTAGGACCGGGCCCTACAATGAGCAGTTCTTC	CASRPTRTGPYNEQFF
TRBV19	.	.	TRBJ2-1	TGTGCCAGTAGTCCCTTTTCCGGGACAGAGCAGTTCTTC	CASSPFSGTEQFF
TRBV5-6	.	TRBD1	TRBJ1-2	TGTGCCAGCAGCTTAGGGACAGCTCGAGGCTATGGCTACACCTTC	CASSLGTARGYGYTF
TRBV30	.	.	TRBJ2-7	TGTGCCTGGAGTCTGGGAAGGGGACCCTACGAGCAGTACTTC	CAWSLGRGPYEQYF
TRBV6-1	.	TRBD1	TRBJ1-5	TGTGCCAGCACCGGAAGGGACAGGGCTCAGCCCCAGCATTTT	CASTGRDRAQPQHF
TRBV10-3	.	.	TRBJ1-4	TGTGCCATCAGTGGGGGTAATGAAAAACTGTTTTTT	CAISGGNEKLFF
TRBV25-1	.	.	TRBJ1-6	TGTGCCAGCAGTTCCCAGGTCTATTCACCCCTCCACTTT	CASSSQVYSPLHF
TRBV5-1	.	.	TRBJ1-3	TGCGCCAGCAGCTCGAGACAGTCCTCTGGAAACACCATATATTTT	CASSSRQSSGNTIYF
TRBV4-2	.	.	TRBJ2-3	TGTGCCAGCAGCCACCAGAGCCGGGGAACTGGCACAGATACGCAGTATTTT	CASSHQSRGTGTDTQYF
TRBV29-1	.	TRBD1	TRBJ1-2	TGCAGCTTCCGACAGGGCCTTTTCTATGGCTACACCTTC	CSFRQGLFYGYTF
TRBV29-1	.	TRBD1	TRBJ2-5	TGCAGCGTTGACGGGGACAGAGCCATTTCTAATAACCAGTACTTC	CSVDGDRAISNNQYF
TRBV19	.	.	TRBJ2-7	TGTGCCAGTAGCCCATTACTCGGCTGGGCCTACGAGCAGTACTTC	CASSPLLGWAYEQYF
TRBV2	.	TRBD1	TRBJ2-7	TGTGCCAGCAGCCCAGGGGGCTTCTACGAGCAGTACTTC	CASSPGGFYEQYF
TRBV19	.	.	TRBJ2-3	TGTGCCAGTAGCGCCAGGGCTAGCACAGATACGCAGTATTTT	CASSARASTDTQYF
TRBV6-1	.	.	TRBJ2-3	TGTGCCAGCAGCTTATCTCGAGATACGCAGTATTTT	CASSLSRDTQYF
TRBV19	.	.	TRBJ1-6	TGTGCCAGTAGTAGCCCCTACGGGGGGGAAAATTCACCCCTCCACTTT	CASSSPYGGENSPLHF
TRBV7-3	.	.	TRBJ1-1	TGTGCCAGCAGCTTAACGCGGGGAACTGAAGCTTTCTTT	CASSLTRGTEAFF
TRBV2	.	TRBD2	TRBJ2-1	TGTGCCAGCAGTGAAGGAGCTGCCGGGACTAGCGGGGGGGATTACAATGAGCAGTTCTTC	CASSEGAAGTSGGDYNEQFF
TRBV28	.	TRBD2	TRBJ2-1	TGTGCCAGCAGTTCCTCCTACCCACTAGCGGGAGGGCCTAGCTCCTACAATGAGCAGTTCTTC	CASSSSYPLAGGPSSYNEQFF
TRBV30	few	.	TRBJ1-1	TGTGCCTGGAACGAGGGCGGGTACACTGAAGCTTTCTTT	CAWNEGGYTEAFF
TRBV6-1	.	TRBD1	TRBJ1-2	TGTGCCAGCAGTGTCGACAGGGTGGGCTACACCTTC	CASSVDRVGYTF
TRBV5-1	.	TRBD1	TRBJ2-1	TGCGCCAGCAGCTACCTACCTGGGACAGCTTACAATGAGCAGTTCTTC	CASSYLPGTAYNEQFF
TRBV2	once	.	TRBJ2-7	TGTGCCAGCAGTGACAGCTACGAGCAGTACTTC	CASSDSYEQYF
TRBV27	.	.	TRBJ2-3	TGTGCCAGCAGTTTACTAGCTGGCACAGATACGCAGTATTTT	CASSLLAGTDTQYF
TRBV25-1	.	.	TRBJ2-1	TGTGCCAGCAGTGAGACGGTGAGATCCTACAATGAGCAGTTCTTC	CASSETVRSYNEQFF
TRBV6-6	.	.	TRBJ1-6	TGTGCCAGCAGTTATTGGGGGACGGATTCACCCCTCCACTTT	CASSYWGTDSPLHF
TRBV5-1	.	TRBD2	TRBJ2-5	TGCGCCAGCAGTTCTAGCGGGGGGACGTACCAAGAGACCCAGTACTTC	CASSSSGGTYQETQYF
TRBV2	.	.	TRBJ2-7	TGTGCCAGCACAGAAGCGGAGGGGGCCTACGAGCAGTACTTC	CASTEAEGAYEQYF
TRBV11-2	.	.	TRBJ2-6	TGTGCCAGCAGCTTAGAGGGAACTGGGGCCAACGTCCTGACTTTC	CASSLEGTGANVLTF
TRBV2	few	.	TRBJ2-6	TGTGCCAGCACCGTATCTGCTGGGGCCAACGTCCTGACTTTC	CASTVSAGANVLTF
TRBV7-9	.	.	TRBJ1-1	TGTGCCAGCAGCTTAGACCCGGTCAACACTGAAGCTTTCTTT	CASSLDPVNTEAFF
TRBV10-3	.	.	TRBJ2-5	TGTGCCATCAGCGGCAGTCCAAAAGAGACCCAGTACTTC	CAISGSPKETQYF
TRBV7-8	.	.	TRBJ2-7	TGTGCCAGCAGCTTAGAGGGTAGCTACTCCCCCGAGCAGTACTTC	CASSLEGSYSPEQYF
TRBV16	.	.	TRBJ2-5	TGTGCCAGCAGCCCCAGTGGCAGGGGTGAGACCCAGTACTTC	CASSPSGRGETQYF
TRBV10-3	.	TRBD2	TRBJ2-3	TGTGCCATCGCTAGCGGGAGTCCTAGCACAGATACGCAGTATTTT	CAIASGSPSTDTQYF
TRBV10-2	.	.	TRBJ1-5	TGCGCCAGCAGTGAGGGGGGGCCCAATCAGCCCCAGCATTTT	CASSEGGPNQPQHF
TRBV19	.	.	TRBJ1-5	TGTGCCAGTAGTCAAGGATCCAATCAGCCCCAGCATTTT	CASSQGSNQPQHF
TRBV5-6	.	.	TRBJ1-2	TGTGCCAGCAGCTTGCCACGGGATGGCTACACCTTC	CASSLPRDGYTF
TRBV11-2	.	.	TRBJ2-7	TGTGCCAGCAGCCCGGTGTCGGGGCAGGTCTCCTACGAGCAGTACTTC	CASSPVSGQVSYEQYF
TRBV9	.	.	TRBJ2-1	TGTGCCAGCAGCGTAGGGTCCAGCTACAATGAGCAGTTCTTC	CASSVGSSYNEQFF
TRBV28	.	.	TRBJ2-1	TGTGCCAGCGGTCACACGGTTCCCCCGCCGGAGGAGCAGTTCTTC	CASGHTVPPPEEQFF
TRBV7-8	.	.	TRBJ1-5	TGTGCCAGCAGCTTAGCTATAAGCAATCAGCCCCAGCATTTT	CASSLAISNQPQHF
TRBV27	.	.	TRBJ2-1	TGTGCCAGCAGTTTCGAGGAGTTCGGTGAGCAGTTCTTC	CASSFEEFGEQFF
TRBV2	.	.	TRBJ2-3	TGTGCCAGCAGTGAATGGGGCAGGGGATCCCCAGATACGCAGTATTTT	CASSEWGRGSPDTQYF